This TCR beta chain derives from a study of early stage breast cancer tumors. Enough DNA from normal breast tissue often took about 95-330 mg. Each sample had two DNA replicates, about 0.52 ug blood or roughly 1.5 ug tissue. Some clones are missing from TCRdb's copy, which holds only in-frame ones; the method was immunoSEQ multiplex PCR. The table lists 11,000 to 15,000 clones, around three quarters of them singletons, with 7.6% in the top ten. The count of this clone is one. The germline V gene has CDR1 SGHVS and CDR2 FQNEAQ. V was cut by 1 base and J by 3 bases, with 10 bases left in between. The CDR3 extends over 14 amino acids.

This rearrangement joins TRBV7-8 to TRBJ2-7; no clear D. This sequence was found in a person aged 50-59 years with breast cancer. Source material: normal breast tissue next to the tumor. CDR3 protein: CASSLDPGYYEQYF. In nucleotides, the CDR3 is TGTGCCAGCAGCTTAGATCCAGGCTACTACGAGCAGTACTTC.